A selection of T cell receptor beta chains follows, all from one sample in a study of blood T cell repertoires in COVID-19. Clones were sequenced by immunoSEQ multiplex PCR, and TCRdb holds only the in-frame ones, with some missing. The table shows about 260,000 clones, with 75% to 90% occurring only once. Sequences were obtained from peripheral blood. The receptors come from a man aged 25 to 40 with active or convalescent COVID-19. Each CDR3 is given with its conserved first and last residue. A D gene is named only where the DNA matches it firmly. Expanded clones get a size class; other rows say once, few or many, or leave the size out.

V gene	D gene	clone size	CDR3 length	J gene	CDR3 DNA	CDR3 protein
TRBV7-3	.	.	14	TRBJ2-3	TGTGCCAGCAGCTTAATGCCGGCAGGCGATACGCAGTATTTT	CASSLMPAGDTQYF
TRBV5-6	.	few	14	TRBJ1-3	TGTGCCAGCAGCCGAGACAGCACCTGGAACACCATATATTTT	CASSRDSTWNTIYF
TRBV5-1	.	.	13	TRBJ1-1	TGCGCCAGCAGCTTGGCGCGGGACACTGAAGCTTTCTTT	CASSLARDTEAFF
TRBV19	.	.	14	TRBJ1-5	TGTGCCCAACCGACTGCTTTAAGCAATCAGCCCCAGCATTTT	CAQPTALSNQPQHF
TRBV6-2/TRBV6-3	.	.	16	TRBJ1-5	TGTGCCAGCAGTCTCTGGACAGTCCTTAGCAATCAGCCCCAGCATTTT	CASSLWTVLSNQPQHF
TRBV2	.	.	12	TRBJ1-5	TGTGCCAGCAATAGGGGTGATCAGCCCCAGCATTTT	CASNRGDQPQHF
TRBV5-5	TRBD2	.	18	TRBJ2-3	TGTGCCAGCAGCTTGCAAACTAGCGGGGGGGATAGCACAGATACGCAGTATTTT	CASSLQTSGGDSTDTQYF
TRBV11-3	.	.	14	TRBJ1-1	TGTGCCAGCAGCCCCGCGGCCGGGAACACTGAAGCTTTCTTT	CASSPAAGNTEAFF
TRBV11-2	TRBD1	.	17	TRBJ2-7	TGTGCCAGCAGCTTAGACTCAACGGGACAGCCTGGGTACGAGCAGTACTTC	CASSLDSTGQPGYEQYF
TRBV4-1	.	.	13	TRBJ1-1	TGCGCCAGCAGCAGGGGATCCGGCACTGAAGCTTTCTTT	CASSRGSGTEAFF
TRBV12-3/TRBV12-4	.	few	13	TRBJ1-5	TGTGCCAGCAGTCCAGACGGGTTACAGCCCCAGCATTTT	CASSPDGLQPQHF
TRBV30	TRBD1	.	14	TRBJ1-1	TGTGCCTGGAGGCCGGGACAGGGGAGGACTGAAGCTTTCTTT	CAWRPGQGRTEAFF
TRBV6-5	.	once	15	TRBJ2-2	TGTGCCAGCAGTCCGAAGGGAGGCGCCGACGGGGAGCTGTTTTTT	CASSPKGGADGELFF
TRBV2	TRBD2	.	14	TRBJ2-2	TGTGCCAGCAGGGCCGGGACTAGCGCCGGGGAGCTGTTTTTT	CASRAGTSAGELFF
TRBV11-3	.	.	13	TRBJ2-7	TGTGCCAGCAGCTCCGGGGACTCCTACGAGCAGTACTTC	CASSSGDSYEQYF
TRBV5-5	TRBD1	once	15	TRBJ1-5	TGTGCCAGCAGGTTTGACAGGGGCGACAATCAGCCCCAGCATTTT	CASRFDRGDNQPQHF
TRBV7-9	.	.	14	TRBJ1-4	TGTGCCAGCAGAGAAGTCGGAACTAATGAAAAACTGTTTTTT	CASREVGTNEKLFF
TRBV15	.	.	21	TRBJ1-5	TGTGCCACCAGCAGAGATGACGGGTACGGGCAGGGACAATATAGCAATCAGCCCCAGCATTTT	CATSRDDGYGQGQYSNQPQHF
TRBV2	.	once	13	TRBJ2-1	TGTGCCAGCATTTGGGGGGGCGGGAATGAGCAGTTCTTC	CASIWGGGNEQFF
TRBV2	TRBD2	.	13	TRBJ2-7	TGTGCCAGCAGTGGGGCGGGGGAATACGAGCAGTACTTC	CASSGAGEYEQYF
TRBV5-1	.	.	18	TRBJ1-6	TGCGCCAGCAGCAGCGCCCACAGGGAGTACTCCTATAATTCACCCCTCCACTTT	CASSSAHREYSYNSPLHF
TRBV19	.	.	14	TRBJ2-1	TGTGCCAGTAGTATAGACAGGGACTACAATGAGCAGTTCTTC	CASSIDRDYNEQFF
TRBV12-5	.	.	16	TRBJ1-2	TGTGCTAGTGGTTTGGACCCATGGGGGGGGGACTATGGCTACACCTTC	CASGLDPWGGDYGYTF
TRBV9	.	.	15	TRBJ2-1	TGTGCCAGCAGCGTTGGTAGAGTCTCGTACAATGAGCAGTTCTTC	CASSVGRVSYNEQFF
TRBV12-3/TRBV12-4	TRBD1	few	13	TRBJ1-2	TGTGCCAGCAGTAAAACGACAGGGACCGGCTACACCTTC	CASSKTTGTGYTF
TRBV6-5	.	once	12	TRBJ1-1	TGTGCCAGCAGTTCGTCGGGGTCAGGAGCTTTCTTT	CASSSSGSGAFF
TRBV18	.	.	14	TRBJ1-1	TGTGCCAGCTCCCAAGGGGGAACCAACACTGAAGCTTTCTTT	CASSQGGTNTEAFF
TRBV10-2	TRBD1	.	13	TRBJ2-7	TGCGCCAGCAGTGAGGGGACAGGATACGAGCAGTACTTC	CASSEGTGYEQYF
TRBV12-3/TRBV12-4	.	.	13	TRBJ1-1	TGTGCCAGCAGTTTCTTCCAGGGGATTGAAGCTTTCTTT	CASSFFQGIEAFF
TRBV9	.	.	15	TRBJ1-3	TGTGCCAGCAGCGTAGAGTCAGGCTCTGGAAACACCATATATTTT	CASSVESGSGNTIYF
TRBV4-3	.	.	18	TRBJ2-1	TGCGCCAGCAGCCAAGTAAATTGGGGTCAGGGGTTGAGGAATGAGCAGTTCTTC	CASSQVNWGQGLRNEQFF
TRBV5-1	TRBD2	.	19	TRBJ2-1	TGCGCCAGCAGCAGTCCCGGGACTAGCGGGGGTGGTACCTACAATGAGCAGTTCTTC	CASSSPGTSGGGTYNEQFF
TRBV5-1	TRBD1	.	15	TRBJ1-2	TGCGCCAGCAGCTTGGATTTGGCAGGGGGCTATGGCTACACCTTC	CASSLDLAGGYGYTF
TRBV30	TRBD1	.	12	TRBJ1-2	TGTGCCTGGGGGACAGTTAACTATGGCTACACCTTC	CAWGTVNYGYTF
TRBV6-9	TRBD1	.	15	TRBJ2-3	TGTGCCAGCAGTTACCCGGGACAGGGACGAGATACGCAGTATTTT	CASSYPGQGRDTQYF
TRBV6-5	.	few	13	TRBJ1-1	TGTGCCAGCCTCAGGAATATGAACACTGAAGCTTTCTTT	CASLRNMNTEAFF
TRBV7-2	.	.	15	TRBJ2-1	TGTGCCAGCAGCTATGGGGGGGGGCCTTACAATGAGCAGTTCTTC	CASSYGGGPYNEQFF
TRBV2	TRBD1	.	12	TRBJ2-7	TGTGCCAGCCGGGACAGCTCCTACGAGCAGTACTTC	CASRDSSYEQYF
TRBV6-5	.	.	15	TRBJ1-1	TGTGCCAGCAGTTACTCGGGGCCCTGGAACACTGAAGCTTTCTTT	CASSYSGPWNTEAFF
TRBV27	.	.	18	TRBJ2-3	TGTGCCAGCAGTTTATCTTTTGGCGGGGGCCATAGCACAGATACGCAGTATTTT	CASSLSFGGGHSTDTQYF
TRBV13	.	once	12	TRBJ2-3	TGTGCCAGCAGCCCTCCTATGGATACGCAGTATTTT	CASSPPMDTQYF
TRBV5-6	.	.	12	TRBJ1-2	TGTGCCAGCAGCTCGGGGGGAGACGGCTACACCTTC	CASSSGGDGYTF
TRBV5-6	.	.	15	TRBJ2-2	TGTGCCAGCAGCTTGTGGCGGGGGAACACCGGGGAGCTGTTTTTT	CASSLWRGNTGELFF
TRBV7-9	.	.	15	TRBJ1-2	TGTGCCAGCAGTCCAGATATGGCCGTTTACTATGGCTACACCTTC	CASSPDMAVYYGYTF
TRBV5-6	.	.	16	TRBJ1-2	TGTGCCAGCAGCTTGGACACTGAGGATTATAGCTATGGCTACACCTTC	CASSLDTEDYSYGYTF
TRBV14	.	.	13	TRBJ1-2	TGTGCCAGCAGCCAAGATTTCGGCTATGGCTACACCTTC	CASSQDFGYGYTF
TRBV6-5	TRBD1	.	15	TRBJ1-1	TGTGCCAGCAGTTCCGGGACAGGGAGGAGTGCTGAAGCTTTCTTT	CASSSGTGRSAEAFF
TRBV2	.	.	13	TRBJ2-7	TGTGCCAGCAGGCACCCGGTAGCCTACGAGCAGTACTTC	CASRHPVAYEQYF
TRBV27	TRBD1	.	17	TRBJ2-3	TGTGCCAGCAGTCGGGCCCCTAGGACAGGGATGGCAGATACGCAGTATTTT	CASSRAPRTGMADTQYF